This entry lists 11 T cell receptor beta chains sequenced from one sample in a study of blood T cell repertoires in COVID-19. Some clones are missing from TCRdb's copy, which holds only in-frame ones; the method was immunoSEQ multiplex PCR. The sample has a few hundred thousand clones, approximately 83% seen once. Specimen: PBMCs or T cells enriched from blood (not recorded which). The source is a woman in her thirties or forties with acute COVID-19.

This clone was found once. The CDR3, as DNA: TGTGCCAGCAGCACAGGGACTAGGTCAGATACGCAGTATTTT. This sequence encodes CASSTGTRSDTQYF. J is TRBJ2-3 and V is TRBV7-3, with 8 bases matching TRBD2. The germline gives CDR1 SGHTA, CDR2 FQGTGA. The length of the CDR3 is 14 residues. The trim removed 5 bases at V and 4 bases at J, leaving 5 bases unmatched.

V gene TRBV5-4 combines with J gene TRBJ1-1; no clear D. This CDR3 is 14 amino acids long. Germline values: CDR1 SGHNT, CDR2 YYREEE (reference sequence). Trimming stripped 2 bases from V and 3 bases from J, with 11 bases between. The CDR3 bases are TGTGCCAGCAGCTTTTCTTGGCAGGACACTGAAGCTTTCTTT. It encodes CASSFSWQDTEAFF.

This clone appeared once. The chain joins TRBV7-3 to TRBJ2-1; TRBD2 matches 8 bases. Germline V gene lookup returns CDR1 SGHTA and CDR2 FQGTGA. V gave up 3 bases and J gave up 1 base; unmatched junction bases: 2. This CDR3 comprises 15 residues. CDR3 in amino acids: CASSFGGASYNEQFF. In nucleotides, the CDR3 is TGTGCCAGCAGCTTCGGGGGGGCGTCCTACAATGAGCAGTTCTTC.

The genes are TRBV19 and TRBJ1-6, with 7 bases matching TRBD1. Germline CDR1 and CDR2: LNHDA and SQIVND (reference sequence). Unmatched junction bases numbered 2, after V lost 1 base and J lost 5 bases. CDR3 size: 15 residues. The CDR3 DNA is TGTGCCAGTAGTATAGGACAGGGTGATAATTCACCCCTCCACTTT. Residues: CASSIGQGDNSPLHF.

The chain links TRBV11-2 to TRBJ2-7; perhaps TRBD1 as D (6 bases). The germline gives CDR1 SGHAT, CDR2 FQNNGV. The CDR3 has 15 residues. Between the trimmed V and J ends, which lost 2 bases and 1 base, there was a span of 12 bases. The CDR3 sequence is CASSLYQGSSYEQYF. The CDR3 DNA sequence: TGTGCCAGCAGCTTATATCAGGGGTCTTCCTACGAGCAGTACTTC.

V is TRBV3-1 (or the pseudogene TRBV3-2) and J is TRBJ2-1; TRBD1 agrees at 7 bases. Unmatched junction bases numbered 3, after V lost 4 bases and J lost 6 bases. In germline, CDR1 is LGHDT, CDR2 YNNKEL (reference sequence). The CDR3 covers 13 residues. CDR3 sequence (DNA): TGTGCCAGCAGCCTCGGGACAGTCAATGAGCAGTTCTTC. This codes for CASSLGTVNEQFF.

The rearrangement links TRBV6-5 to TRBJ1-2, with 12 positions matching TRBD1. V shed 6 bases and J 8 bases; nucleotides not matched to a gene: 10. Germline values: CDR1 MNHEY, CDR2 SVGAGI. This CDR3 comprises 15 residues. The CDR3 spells CASSRGQGAPSGYTF. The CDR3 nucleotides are TGTGCCAGCAGCCGGGGACAGGGGGCGCCTAGCGGCTACACCTTC.

The CDR3 here is CASSQEGGNGYTF. CDR3 nucleotides: TGTGCCAGCAGCCAAGAAGGAGGGAACGGCTACACCTTC. V is TRBV4-2 and J is TRBJ1-2; unclear D gene. Trimming stripped 0 bases from V and 8 bases from J, with 10 bases between. The CDR3 runs 13 residues. In germline, CDR1 is LGHNA, CDR2 YNFKEQ.

The CDR3 DNA is TGTGCCAGCAGCGGGGGACAGGGGGGAGACACTGAAGCTTTCTTT. Translating it yields CASSGGQGGDTEAFF. The chain links TRBV9 to TRBJ1-1, with 11 bases identical to TRBD1. The CDR3 spans 15 residues. Germline CDR1 reads SGDLS; CDR2 reads YYNGEE. V shed 3 bases, J shed 3 bases, and the junction held 4 bases outside the gene matches.

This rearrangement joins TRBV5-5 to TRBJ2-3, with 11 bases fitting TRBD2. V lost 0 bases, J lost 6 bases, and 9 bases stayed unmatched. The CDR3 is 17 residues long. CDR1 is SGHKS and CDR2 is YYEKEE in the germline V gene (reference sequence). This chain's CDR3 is CASSLATSGRWTDTQYF. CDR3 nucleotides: TGTGCCAGCAGCTTGGCAACTAGCGGGAGATGGACGGATACGCAGTATTTT.

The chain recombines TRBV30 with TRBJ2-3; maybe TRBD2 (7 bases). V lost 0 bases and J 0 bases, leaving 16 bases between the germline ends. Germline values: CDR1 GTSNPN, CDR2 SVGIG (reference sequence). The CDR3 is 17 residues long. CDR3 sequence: CAWSVREWGGSTDTQYF. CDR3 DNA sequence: TGTGCCTGGAGTGTACGGGAGTGGGGGGGCAGCACAGATACGCAGTATTTT.